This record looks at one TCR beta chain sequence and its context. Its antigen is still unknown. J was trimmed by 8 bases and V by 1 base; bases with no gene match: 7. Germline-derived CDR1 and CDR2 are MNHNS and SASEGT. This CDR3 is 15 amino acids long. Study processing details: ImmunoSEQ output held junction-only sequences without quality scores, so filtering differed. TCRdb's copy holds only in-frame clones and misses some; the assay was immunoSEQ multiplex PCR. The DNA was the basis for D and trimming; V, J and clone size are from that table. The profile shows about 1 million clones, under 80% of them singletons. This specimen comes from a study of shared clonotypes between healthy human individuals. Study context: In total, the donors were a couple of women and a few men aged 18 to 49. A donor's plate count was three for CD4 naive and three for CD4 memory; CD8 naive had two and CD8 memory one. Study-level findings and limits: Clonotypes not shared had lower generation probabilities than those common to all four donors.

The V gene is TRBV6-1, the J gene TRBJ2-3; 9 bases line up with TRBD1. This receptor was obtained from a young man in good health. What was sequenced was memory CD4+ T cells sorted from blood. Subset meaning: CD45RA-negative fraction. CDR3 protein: CASSEVVGTGSTQYF. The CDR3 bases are TGTGCCAGCAGTGAAGTGGTAGGGACAGGGTCTACGCAGTATTTT.